This T cell receptor (beta chain) originates from a study of regulatory T cells in long-lasting Graves disease (dated by TCRdb to 2020 to 2022). Context from the whole study: Antithyroid drugs had been taken for less than 3 months by newly diagnosed Graves' disease patients. Peripheral blood TCR sequencing and RNA sequencing compared persistent Graves' disease patients with newly diagnosed Graves' disease patients. The study took place in China and was registered as a clinical trial. A total of approximately 35 samples underwent TCR sequencing: about 13 from persistent and 20 from newly diagnosed Graves' disease patients.

What the research found in general, with its limitations: Persistent disease showed preferential use of TRBV28, TRBJ1-2 and TRBJ2-5, whereas newly diagnosed disease favored TRBV20-1 and TRBJ2-1. Persistent Graves' disease patients showed lower TCR Shannon entropy and fewer highly expanded clones than newly diagnosed patients, suggesting clonal expansion. Sequencing and analysis were limited to the TCR beta chain. Only peripheral blood was studied, because thyroid tissue, the primary lesion, was inaccessible. More public clonotypes were shared among persistent patients (under 3,000) than among newly diagnosed patients (roughly 1,000). The authors acknowledged the small sample size as a limitation that may reduce accuracy.

This clonotype has more than one count but fewer than ten. Its antigen is unknown. No much larger clone is present one base from it, and per-base qualities are unavailable. According to the study, the label for this sample's time point signals: newly diagnosed GD, antithyroid drugs for less than 3 months. For both TCR sequencing and RNA sequencing, RNA was extracted from PBMCs in TRIzol. The diagnosis of Graves' disease was made according to American Thyroid Association guidelines. Recruitment of patients was carried out at an endocrinology department in Xi'an, China. Each patient gave approximately 10 milliliters of peripheral blood, collected in an EDTA anticoagulant tube. PBMCs were isolated by Ficoll Paque Plus density gradient separation without further T cell sorting. An Agilent 2100 Bioanalyzer and agarose gel were used to check RNA quality, while a NanoDrop 2000 measured RNA concentration.

Counted from cysteine to phenylalanine, this CDR3 has 18 amino acids. CDR3 DNA is the only sequence kept; it has 54 bases, read in frame from the first base. The germline V gene provides CDR1 ENHRY and CDR2 SYGVKD. V lost 2 bases and J lost 2 bases, and the count of bases not matched to a germline gene is 8. The library was generated by multiplex PCR. Sequenced using an Illumina HiSeq 4000. iRepertoire HTBI primers and Arm-PCR amplification of CDR3 regions were used to construct TCR beta libraries. Before sequencing, the PCR products underwent gel purification. The published analysis was carried out like this. Gene usage analysis of CDR3 amino acid clonotypes relied on the 62 TRBV and about 13 TRBJ segments identified across samples. COPE and FqMerger were used to merge the filtered high-quality paired reads into contigs. BLAST was used to align contigs to the IMGT TRBV, TRBD and TRBJ reference genes, and CDR3 was defined following IMGT. Any clonotype with a frequency above 0.1% was counted as a highly expanded clone. Repertoire diversity was measured by Shannon entropy, and V-J evenness by the Gini coefficient. A clonotype found in more than one individual was treated as public. The public reads were quality trimmed at Q25 with fastp and then assembled into clones with MiXCR by TCRdb, keeping productive beta chains. Each record represents a unique CDR3 protein, reported with the most common genes and DNA among its rows. The authors' filters were not applied to this entry. In this sample the table shows over 200,000 distinct CDR3 sequences, about a sixth of which occur a single time. The ten largest clonotypes hold around 21% of the sample.

The V and J segments used are TRBV10-3 and TRBJ2-6, with 8 bases aligning to TRBD1. The specimen was peripheral blood mononuclear cells (PBMCs), collected at new diagnosis, from a patient treated with antithyroid drugs. The sequence was obtained from a female donor with Graves disease. Read as DNA, the sequence is TGTGCCATCAGTGAGGTCCGGACAGGGAGTGCTGGGGCCAACGTCCTGACTTTC. Its protein product is CAISEVRTGSAGANVLTF.